This T cell receptor beta chain derives from a study of shared clonotypes between healthy human individuals. Background on the study: Serving as donors were two women and a few men, whose ages spanned 18 to 49.

Overall study results and limits: Relative to clonotypes present in all four donors, those not shared had lower generation probabilities.

TCRdb's copy holds only in-frame clones and misses some; the assay was immunoSEQ multiplex PCR. The repertoire has about 2,200,000 clones, roughly 91% of them found once; the top ten carry roughly 1.8%. Details on this clone: Its antigen remains unknown.

CD45RO negativity and positive selection for CCR7 defined naive CD8 cells, a population that excluded terminally differentiated effector memory CD45RA+ cells. From germline, CDR1 is SGHVS and CDR2 FQNEAQ. With V trimmed by 3 bases and J by 4 bases, 8 bases remained unmatched. The CDR3 covers 15 residues. The chain carries TRBV7-8 and TRBJ2-5; 7 bases match TRBD2. The receptor was isolated from a man aged 18 to 29 in good health. Some clones in this sample may be carry-over from other donors' samples. What was sequenced was naive CD8+ T cells from PBMCs. CDR3 DNA: TGTGCCAGCAGCTTTATGGGGACTAAAGGAGAGACCCAGTACTTC. Translation: CASSFMGTKGETQYF.